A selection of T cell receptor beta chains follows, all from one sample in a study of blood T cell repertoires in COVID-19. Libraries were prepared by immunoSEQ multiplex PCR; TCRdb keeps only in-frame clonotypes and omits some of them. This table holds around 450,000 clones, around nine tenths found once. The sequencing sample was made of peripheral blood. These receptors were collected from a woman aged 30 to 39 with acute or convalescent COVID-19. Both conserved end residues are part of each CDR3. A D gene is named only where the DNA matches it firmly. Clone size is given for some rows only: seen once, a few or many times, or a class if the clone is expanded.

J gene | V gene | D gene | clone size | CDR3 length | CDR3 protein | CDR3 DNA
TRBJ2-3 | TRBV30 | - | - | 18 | CAWSVGHRVKEFTDTQYF | TGTGCCTGGAGTGTGGGGCACAGGGTTAAGGAATTCACAGATACGCAGTATTTT
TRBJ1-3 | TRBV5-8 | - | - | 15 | CASSLMASSGNTIYF | TGTGCCAGCAGCTTGATGGCCAGCTCTGGAAACACCATATATTTT
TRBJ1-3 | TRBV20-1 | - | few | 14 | CSASSTGLRNTIYF | TGCAGTGCCAGTTCGACGGGTCTTAGAAACACCATATATTTT
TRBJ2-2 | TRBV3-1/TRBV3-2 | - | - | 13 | CASSQDEAGELFF | TGTGCCAGCAGCCAAGATGAGGCCGGGGAGCTGTTTTTT
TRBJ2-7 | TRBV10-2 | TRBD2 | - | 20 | CASSENTRGGLSLRSYEQYF | TGCGCCAGCAGTGAGAATACCCGGGGGGGCCTCTCCTTGCGCTCCTACGAGCAGTACTTC
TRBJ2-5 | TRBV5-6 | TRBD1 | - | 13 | CASSFGTAETQYF | TGTGCCAGCAGCTTCGGGACAGCCGAGACCCAGTACTTC
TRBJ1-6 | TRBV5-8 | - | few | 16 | CASSFGFAGKVAALHF | TGTGCCAGCAGCTTTGGATTCGCAGGGAAGGTTGCAGCCCTCCACTTT
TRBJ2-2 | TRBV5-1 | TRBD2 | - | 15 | CASSYLAGSTGELFF | TGCGCCAGCAGCTATTTAGCGGGGTCTACCGGGGAGCTGTTTTTT
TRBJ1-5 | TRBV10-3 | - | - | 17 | CAISESGSTGISQPQHF | TGTGCCATCAGTGAGAGTGGGTCCACAGGGATTTCTCAGCCCCAGCATTTT
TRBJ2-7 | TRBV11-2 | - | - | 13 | CASSSTWPQEQYF | TGTGCCAGCAGCTCGACTTGGCCCCAAGAGCAGTACTTC
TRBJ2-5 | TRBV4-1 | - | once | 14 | CASSQAGVAETQYF | TGCGCCAGCAGCCAAGCCGGGGTAGCGGAGACCCAGTACTTC
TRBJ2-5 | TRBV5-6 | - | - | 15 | CASSSNTRYQETQYF | TGTGCCAGCAGCTCGAACACGAGGTACCAAGAGACCCAGTACTTC
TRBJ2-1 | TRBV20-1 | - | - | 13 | CSASFHQPSEQFF | TGCAGTGCTAGTTTTCACCAACCCAGTGAGCAGTTCTTC
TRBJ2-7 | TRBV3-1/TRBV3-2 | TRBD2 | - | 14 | CASSIGLGAYEQYF | TGTGCCAGCAGCATAGGACTAGGCGCCTACGAGCAGTACTTC
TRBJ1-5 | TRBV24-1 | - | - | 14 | CATSDQGSNQPQHF | TGTGCCACCAGTGACCAGGGGAGCAATCAGCCCCAGCATTTT
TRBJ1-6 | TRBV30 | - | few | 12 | CAWSVALSPLHF | TGTGCCTGGAGTGTAGCGCTATCACCCCTCCACTTT
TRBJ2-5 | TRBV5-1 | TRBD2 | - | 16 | CASSLNSGGARETQYF | TGCGCCAGCAGCTTAAATAGCGGGGGGGCACGAGAGACCCAGTACTTC
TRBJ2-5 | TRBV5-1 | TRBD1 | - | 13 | CASSFGTGETQYF | TGCGCCAGCAGCTTTGGGACAGGGGAGACCCAGTACTTC
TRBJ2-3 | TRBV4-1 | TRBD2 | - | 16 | CASSQDTGGFTDTQYF | TGCGCCAGCAGCCAAGATACCGGGGGGTTCACAGATACGCAGTATTTT
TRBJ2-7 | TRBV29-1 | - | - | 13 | CSAGAWFGGEQYF | TGCAGCGCCGGAGCCTGGTTTGGGGGGGAGCAGTACTTC
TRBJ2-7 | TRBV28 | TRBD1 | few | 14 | CASSSGGVGYEQYF | TGTGCCAGCAGTTCAGGGGGCGTTGGTTACGAGCAGTACTTC
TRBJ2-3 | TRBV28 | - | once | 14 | CASSVPGETDTQYF | TGTGCCAGCAGCGTTCCTGGAGAAACAGATACGCAGTATTTT
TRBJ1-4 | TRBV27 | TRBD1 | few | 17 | CASSFPDRVGTNEKLFF | TGTGCCAGCAGTTTCCCCGACAGGGTTGGTACTAATGAAAAACTGTTTTTT
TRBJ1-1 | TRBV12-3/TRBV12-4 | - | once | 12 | CASSFGVGEAFF | TGTGCCAGCAGTTTCGGGGTGGGTGAAGCTTTCTTT
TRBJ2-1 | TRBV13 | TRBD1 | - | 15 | CASSLGTGGYNEQFF | TGTGCCAGCAGCTTAGGGACAGGGGGATACAATGAGCAGTTCTTC
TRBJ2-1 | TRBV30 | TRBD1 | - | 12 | CAYGQGRNEQFF | TGTGCCTACGGACAGGGGAGGAATGAGCAGTTCTTC
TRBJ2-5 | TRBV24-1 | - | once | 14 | CATSDSRQGATQYF | TGTGCCACCAGTGATTCGAGGCAGGGTGCGACCCAGTACTTC
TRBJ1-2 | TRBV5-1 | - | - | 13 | CASSGGDLYGYTF | TGCGCCAGCAGCGGGGGGGACCTCTATGGCTACACCTTC
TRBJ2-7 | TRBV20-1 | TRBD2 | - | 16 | CSASQGGGGRTYEQYF | TGCAGTGCTAGTCAAGGCGGGGGGGGAAGAACCTACGAGCAGTACTTC
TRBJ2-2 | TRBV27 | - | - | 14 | CASSLQGRDGELFF | TGTGCCAGCAGTTTACAGGGGAGGGATGGGGAGCTGTTTTTT
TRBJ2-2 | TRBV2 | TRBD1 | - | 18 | CASSKNDRGHKNTGELFF | TGTGCCAGCAGTAAAAACGACAGGGGCCATAAGAACACCGGGGAGCTGTTTTTT